The TCR beta chain described here comes from a study of blood T cell repertoires in COVID-19 (dated by TCRdb to 2019 to 2021). Notes on the research overall: Collaborator samples came from the United States, Italy and Spain and covered acute and convalescent phases of COVID-19. The prospective study material was composed of cDNA or gDNA derived from T cells, B-cell-depleted T cells, or PBMCs. The dataset comprised deeply sampled blood TCRbeta repertoires from subjects exposed to, actively infected with, or recovered from COVID-19. The repertoires were made available in a free public database intended to serve as a resource for research on the immune response to SARS-CoV-2. Samples were obtained from the ongoing ImmuneRACE study (first 160 participants) and from about 1,300 subjects provided by 6 global collaborators. The sample metadata nearly always contained a de-identified subject ID, COVID-19 status, age in years and sex. Where available, HLA class I and class II types were taken from metadata supplied by the sample provider and were not determined by assay-based typing.

In the prospective study, participants were about 18 to 90 years old, resided in 20 to 30 geographic areas of the United States, and were enrolled through a virtual design. In the prospective study, participants were assigned to cohorts based on the clinical history participants reported in a screening survey and a study questionnaire. Recovered participants in ImmuneRACE Cohort 3 were defined by two consecutive negative NP/OP PCR tests, clearance by a healthcare professional, or resolution of symptoms. In the prospective study, mobile phlebotomists collected whole blood, serum and a nasopharyngeal or oropharyngeal swab from each participant. Participants in the prospective study had the option to provide additional blood draws and questionnaires over a 2-month period. Before DNA extraction, blood samples from the prospective study were shipped at room temperature or frozen. TCRbeta CDR3 regions were amplified from genomic DNA by means of the immunoSEQ Assay, a bias-controlled multiplex PCR. As for the original processing: Within the assay, amplification of reference gene primers was used to estimate how many nucleated cells each sample contained. Sequence reads were collapsed and filtered to measure the absolute abundance of every unique TCRbeta CDR3 rearrangement. For each sample, productive Simpson clonality was calculated by taking the square root of Simpson's diversity index across productive rearrangements. The source is immuneACCESS, and TCRdb retained only in-frame sequences with V and J called. Part of the clones is not carried over; for the studies checked, unresolved V genes explain less than half of this, and the remainder is unexplained. V and J calls and clone size are given by that table; D and trimming were obtained from the DNA. The sample table lists 200,000 or so clones, about 87% of them with a count of one. The ten largest clones take up about 2.4% of the sample.

To note about this clone: The target of this receptor is not known. No qualities accompany the bases; no much larger clone lies one base away. Other DNA sequences of this sample code for an identical CDR3.

Trimming costs V 6 bases and J 0 bases, and their ends lie 8 bases apart. From the cysteine up to the phenylalanine, the CDR3 has a length of 13 residues. The kept DNA is CDR3 alone, 39 bases in frame from the first base. Study-wide conclusions, independent of this receptor: The quantity of clinical and demographic metadata differed by source and by participant and was supplied without curation.

Sequenced sample: PBMCs or T cells enriched from blood (not recorded which). This chain joins TRBV12-3 or TRBV12-4 to TRBJ1-1, with an unclear D gene assignment. The sequence was obtained from a woman in her twenties or thirties who had recovered from COVID-19. The CDR3 region reads CASSSTVNTEAFF. The DNA sequence is as follows: TGTGCCAGCAGCTCCACAGTGAACACTGAAGCTTTCTTT.